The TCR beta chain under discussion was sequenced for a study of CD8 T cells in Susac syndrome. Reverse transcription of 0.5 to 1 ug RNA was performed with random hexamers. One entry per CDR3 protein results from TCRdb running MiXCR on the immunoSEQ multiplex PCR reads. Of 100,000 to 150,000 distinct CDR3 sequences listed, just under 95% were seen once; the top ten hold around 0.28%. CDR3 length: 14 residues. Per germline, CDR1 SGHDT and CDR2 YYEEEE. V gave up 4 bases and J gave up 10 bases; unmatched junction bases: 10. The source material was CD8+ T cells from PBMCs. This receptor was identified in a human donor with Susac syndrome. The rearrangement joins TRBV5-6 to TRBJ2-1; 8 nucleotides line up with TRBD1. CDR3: CASSPGQGKGEQFF. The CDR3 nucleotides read TGTGCCAGCAGCCCCGGACAGGGAAAAGGAGAGCAGTTCTTC. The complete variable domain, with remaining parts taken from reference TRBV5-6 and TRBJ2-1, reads DAGVTQSPTHLIKTRGQQVTLRCSPKSGHDTVSWYQQALGQGPQFIFQYYEEEERQRGNFPDRFSGHQFPNYSSELNVNALLLGDSALYLCASSPGQGKGEQFFGPGTRLTVL.